The clone carrying this T cell receptor beta chain was counted ten times or more. Because the library targeted alpha chains, this beta chain is an off-target read whose size means little. Time point meaning: sample taken at primary tumor resection. J gave up 3 bases and V 0 bases, and 5 bases lay outside the gene matches. CDR1 SGHNT and CDR2 YYREEE come from the germline V gene (reference sequence). The CDR3 length is 15 residues. The record originates from a study of spatial heterogeneity in lung cancer. TCRdb called the 5' RACE reads again in MiXCR, with one record for every CDR3 protein. The sample carries some 6,100 distinct CDR3 sequences, approximately 12% recorded once.

The TCR sequence derives from a human donor with early-stage non-small cell lung cancer. The V gene is TRBV5-4, the J gene TRBJ2-7; TRBD1 agrees at 8 bases. Sequencing was performed on lung tissue, taken at surgery. The CDR3 loop is CASSLVGTGSYEQYF. The CDR3 DNA sequence: TGTGCCAGCAGCTTGGTCGGGACAGGTAGCTACGAGCAGTACTTC. Full variable domain (missing parts from reference TRBV5-4 and TRBJ2-7): ETGVTQSPTHLIKTRGQQVTLRCSSQSGHNTVSWYQQALGQGPQFIFQYYREEENGRGNFPPRFSGLQFPNYSSELNVNALELDDSALYLCASSLVGTGSYEQYFGPGTRLTVT.